This T cell receptor (beta chain) was captured in a study of a mutant IDH1 vaccine in newly diagnosed glioma. V lost 3 bases and J lost 2, with 5 bases in between. Germline CDR1 GTSNPN, CDR2 SVGIG (reference sequence). The CDR3 spans 11 residues. Sample time point: week 5, during vaccination. Mutant IDH1 20-mer peptide, at 300 ug, made up each vaccine dose, with topical imiquimod. Clones were sequenced by immunoSEQ multiplex PCR, and TCRdb holds only the in-frame ones, with some missing. The table shows about 75,000 clones, with 90% to 95% occurring only once. There are a few counts of this clone. Its target is not known.

The V gene is TRBV30, the J gene TRBJ2-7; D is uncertain. Sequencing used PBMCs, obtained from a glioma patient whose treatment included an IDH1 peptide vaccine. The receptor comes from a woman between 45 and 60 years old with glioma. CDR3 bases: TGTGCCTGGAGCTCCCCCTACGAGCAGTACTTC. This encodes CAWSSPYEQYF.